This TCR beta chain was recovered during a study of blood T cell repertoires in COVID-19. The CDR3 runs to 14 residues. Germline CDR1 and CDR2: SGHAT and FQNNGV. V was clipped by 2 bases and J by 5 bases; unmatched bases: 5. This clone was seen a handful of times. Assay used: immunoSEQ multiplex PCR; TCRdb lists only in-frame clones, some missing. The repertoire holds around 270,000 clones, about 87% seen once, with roughly 4% in the top ten. This receptor was taken from a man aged 60 to 69 who had recovered from COVID-19. The chain recombines TRBV11-2 with TRBJ2-5, with 7 bases fitting TRBD1. Sequenced material: peripheral blood. The CDR3 loop reads CASSLRQGGETQYF. The CDR3 bases are TGTGCCAGCAGCTTAAGACAGGGTGGTGAGACCCAGTACTTC.